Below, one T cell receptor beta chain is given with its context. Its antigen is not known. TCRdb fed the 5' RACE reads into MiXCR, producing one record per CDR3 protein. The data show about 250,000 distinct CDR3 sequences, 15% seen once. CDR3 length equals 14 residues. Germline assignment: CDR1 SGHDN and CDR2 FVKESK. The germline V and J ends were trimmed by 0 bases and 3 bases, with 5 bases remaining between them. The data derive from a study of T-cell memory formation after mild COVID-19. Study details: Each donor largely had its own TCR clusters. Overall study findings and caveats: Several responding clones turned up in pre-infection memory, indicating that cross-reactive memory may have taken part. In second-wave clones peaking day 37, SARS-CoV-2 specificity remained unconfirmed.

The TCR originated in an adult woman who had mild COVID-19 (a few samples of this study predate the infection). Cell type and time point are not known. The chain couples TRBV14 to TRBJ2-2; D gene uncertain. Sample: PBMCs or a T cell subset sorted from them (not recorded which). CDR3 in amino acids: CASSQDPDTGELFF. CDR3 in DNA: TGTGCCAGCAGCCAAGATCCCGACACCGGGGAGCTGTTTTTT.